A selection of T cell receptor beta chains follows, all from one sample in a study of T cells in Graves' hyperthyroidism and ophthalmopathy. MiXCR, applied by TCRdb to the multiplex PCR reads, yields one record per CDR3 protein. The table has 400,000 to 500,000 distinct CDR3 sequences, under 15% seen once. Sequencing was performed on blood. Every receptor here comes from a man younger than 30 with Graves' ophthalmopathy. Each CDR3 is given with its conserved first and last residue. The order of the fields is J gene, V gene, CDR3 length, CDR3 protein.

TRBJ1-1 | TRBV4-1 | 14 | CASSHRTGNTEAFF
TRBJ2-1 | TRBV6-2/TRBV6-3 | 17 | CASSFMYRDRGRVEQFF
TRBJ2-4 | TRBV27 | 16 | CASSFRPVTPPNIQYF
TRBJ2-7 | TRBV18 | 14 | CASSPGVVSYEQYF
TRBJ2-7 | TRBV29-1 | 12 | CSVFLAGYEQYF
TRBJ2-7 | TRBV6-2/TRBV6-3 | 12 | CASRFRGYEQYF
TRBJ1-1 | TRBV20-1 | 12 | CSARYRETEAFF
TRBJ1-1 | TRBV12-5 | 18 | CASGFLLRAGGEDTEAFF
TRBJ2-2 | TRBV7-9 | 15 | CASSLGTSGTGELFF
TRBJ1-2 | TRBV20-1 | 13 | CSAPGRPNYGYTF
TRBJ1-6 | TRBV7-2 | 14 | CASSLLGWNSPLHF
TRBJ1-6 | TRBV11-2 | 16 | CASSPTGGSLNSPLHF
TRBJ2-1 | TRBV9 | 20 | CASSVALAGSLSSSYNEQFF
TRBJ2-2 | TRBV12-3/TRBV12-4 | 19 | CASSFRGLAVGRNTGELFF